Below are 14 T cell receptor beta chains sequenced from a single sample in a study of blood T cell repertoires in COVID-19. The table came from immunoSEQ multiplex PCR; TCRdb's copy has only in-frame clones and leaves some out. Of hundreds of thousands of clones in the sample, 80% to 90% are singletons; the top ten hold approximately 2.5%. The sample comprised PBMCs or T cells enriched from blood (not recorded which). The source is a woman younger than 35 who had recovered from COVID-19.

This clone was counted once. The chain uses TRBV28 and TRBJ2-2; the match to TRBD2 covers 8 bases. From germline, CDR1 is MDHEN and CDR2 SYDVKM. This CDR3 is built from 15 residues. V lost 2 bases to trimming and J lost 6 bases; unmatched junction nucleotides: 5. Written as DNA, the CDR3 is TGTGCCAGCAGTTTAGCGGGGGGTATCGCCGGGGAGCTGTTTTTT. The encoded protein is CASSLAGGIAGELFF.

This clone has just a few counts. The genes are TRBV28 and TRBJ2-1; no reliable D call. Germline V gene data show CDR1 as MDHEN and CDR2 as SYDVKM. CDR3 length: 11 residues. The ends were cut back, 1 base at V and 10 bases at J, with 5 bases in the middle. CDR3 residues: CASSLSSEQFF. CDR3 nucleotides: TGTGCCAGCAGTTTATCCTCCGAGCAGTTCTTC. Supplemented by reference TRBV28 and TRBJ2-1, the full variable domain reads DVKVTQSSRYLVKRTGEKVFLECVQDMDHENMFWYRQDPGLGLRLIYFSYDVKMKEKGDIPEGYSVSREKKERFSLILESASTNQTSMYLCASSLSSEQFFGPGTRLTVL.

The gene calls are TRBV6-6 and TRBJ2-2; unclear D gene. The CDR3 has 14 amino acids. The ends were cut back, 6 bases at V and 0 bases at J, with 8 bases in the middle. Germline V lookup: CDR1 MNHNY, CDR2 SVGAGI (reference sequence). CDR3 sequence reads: CASSARPNTGELFF. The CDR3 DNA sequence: TGTGCCAGCAGCGCTAGACCGAACACCGGGGAGCTGTTTTTT.

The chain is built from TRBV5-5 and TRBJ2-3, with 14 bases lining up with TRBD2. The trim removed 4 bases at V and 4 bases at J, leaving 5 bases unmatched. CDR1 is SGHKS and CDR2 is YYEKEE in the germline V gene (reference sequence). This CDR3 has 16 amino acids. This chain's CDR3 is CASSATSGGVPDTQYF. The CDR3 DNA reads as TGTGCCAGCAGCGCGACTAGCGGGGGGGTCCCAGATACGCAGTATTTT.

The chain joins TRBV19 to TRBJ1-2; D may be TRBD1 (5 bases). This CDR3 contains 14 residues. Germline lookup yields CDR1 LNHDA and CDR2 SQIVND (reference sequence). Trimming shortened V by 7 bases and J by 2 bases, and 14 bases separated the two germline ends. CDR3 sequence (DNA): TGTGCCAGTACCGCTGTTGGGGGGAACTATGGCTACACCTTC. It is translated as CASTAVGGNYGYTF.

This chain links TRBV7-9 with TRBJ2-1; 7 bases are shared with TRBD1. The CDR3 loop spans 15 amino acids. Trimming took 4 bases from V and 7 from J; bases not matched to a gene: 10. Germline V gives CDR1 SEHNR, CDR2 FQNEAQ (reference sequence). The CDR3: CASSSETGLPNEQFF. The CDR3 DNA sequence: TGTGCCAGCAGCTCTGAGACAGGGCTTCCTAATGAGCAGTTCTTC.

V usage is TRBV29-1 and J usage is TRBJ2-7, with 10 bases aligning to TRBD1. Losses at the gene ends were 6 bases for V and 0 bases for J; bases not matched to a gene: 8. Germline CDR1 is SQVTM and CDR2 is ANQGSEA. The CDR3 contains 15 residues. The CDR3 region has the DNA TGCAGCGTAACGGCCGGGACAGGGGCCTCCTACGAGCAGTACTTC. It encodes CSVTAGTGASYEQYF.

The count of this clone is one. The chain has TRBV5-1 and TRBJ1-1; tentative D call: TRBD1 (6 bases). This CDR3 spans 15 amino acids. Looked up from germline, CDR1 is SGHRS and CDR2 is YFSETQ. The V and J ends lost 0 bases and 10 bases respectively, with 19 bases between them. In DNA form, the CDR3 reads TGCGCCAGCAGCTTGGAGGTTCAGGGGACTAGAGGAGCTTTCTTT. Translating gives CASSLEVQGTRGAFF.

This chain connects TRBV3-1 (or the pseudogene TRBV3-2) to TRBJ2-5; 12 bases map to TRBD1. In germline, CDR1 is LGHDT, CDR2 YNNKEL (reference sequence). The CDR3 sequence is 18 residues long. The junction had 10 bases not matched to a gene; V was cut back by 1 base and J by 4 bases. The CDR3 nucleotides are TGTGCCAGCAGCCAAGTAGGGACAGGGGGCTTTGGAGGAGAGACCCAGTACTTC. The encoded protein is CASSQVGTGGFGGETQYF.

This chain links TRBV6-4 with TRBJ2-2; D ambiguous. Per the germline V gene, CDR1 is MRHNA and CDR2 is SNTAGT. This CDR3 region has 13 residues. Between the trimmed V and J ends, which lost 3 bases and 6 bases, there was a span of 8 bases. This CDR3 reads CASSELSSGELFF. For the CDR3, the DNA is TGTGCCAGCAGTGAACTAAGTTCCGGGGAGCTGTTTTTT.

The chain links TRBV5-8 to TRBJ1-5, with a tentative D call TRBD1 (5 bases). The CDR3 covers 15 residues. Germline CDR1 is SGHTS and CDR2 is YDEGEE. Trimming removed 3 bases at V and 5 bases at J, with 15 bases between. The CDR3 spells CASSSRMTADQPQHF. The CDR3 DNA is TGTGCCAGCAGCTCTCGGATGACAGCAGATCAGCCCCAGCATTTT.

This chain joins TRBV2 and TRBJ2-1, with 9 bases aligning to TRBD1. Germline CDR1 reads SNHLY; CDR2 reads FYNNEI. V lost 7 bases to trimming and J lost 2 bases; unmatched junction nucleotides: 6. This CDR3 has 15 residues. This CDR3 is CASTEGQGPYNEQFF. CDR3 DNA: TGTGCCAGCACTGAGGGACAGGGACCCTACAATGAGCAGTTCTTC.

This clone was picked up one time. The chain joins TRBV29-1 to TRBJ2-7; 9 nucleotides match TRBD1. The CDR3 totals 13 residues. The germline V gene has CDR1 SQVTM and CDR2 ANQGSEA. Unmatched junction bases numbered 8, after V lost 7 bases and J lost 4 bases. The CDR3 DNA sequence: TGCAGCGCTTCCGGGACAGGGAGATACGAGCAGTACTTC. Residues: CSASGTGRYEQYF.

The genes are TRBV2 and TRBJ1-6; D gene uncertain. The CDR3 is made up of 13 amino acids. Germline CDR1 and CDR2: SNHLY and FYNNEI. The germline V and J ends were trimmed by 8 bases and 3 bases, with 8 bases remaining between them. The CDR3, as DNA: TGTGCCAGCTCGGGGAGCTATAATTCACCCCTCCACTTT. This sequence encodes CASSGSYNSPLHF. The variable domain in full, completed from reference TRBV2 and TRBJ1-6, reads EPEVTQTPSHQVTQMGQEVILRCVPISNHLYFYWYRQILGQKVEFLVSFYNNEISEKSEIFDDQFSVERPDGSNFTLKIRSTKLEDSAMYFCASSGSYNSPLHFGNGTRLTVT.